A single sample gave rise to the 15 T cell receptor beta chains below, sequenced in a study of tumor-infiltrating lymphocytes in primary liver carcinoma. Synthesis of TCR beta cDNA was carried out from about 0.55 ug total RNA with a constant-region primer. For TCR beta, libraries were produced by three nested multiplex PCR rounds using slightly modified ARM-PCR. Rounds one and two of PCR, each of 10 cycles, were primed with TRBV1-TRBV30 forward primers and a C-beta reverse primer. A single record per CDR3 protein comes from TCRdb applying MiXCR to the multiplex PCR reads. The sample has around 330,000 distinct CDR3 sequences; less than 75% are singletons. Germline DNA was also extracted, and blood RNA derived from unsorted whole blood. The sequencing sample was made of peripheral blood. The receptors originated from a man in his forties with primary liver carcinoma and hepatitis B virus infection.

A single count supports this clonotype. V is TRBV15 and J is TRBJ1-2; the D gene is possibly TRBD1 (6 bases). CDR3 length: 13 residues. Trimming cost V 0 bases and J 8 bases, with 10 bases left between them. The germline CDR1 and CDR2 sequences are LNHNV and YYDKDF (reference sequence). This chain's CDR3 is CATSRDQGLGYTF. In DNA, the CDR3 is TGTGCCACCAGCAGAGACCAGGGGTTAGGCTACACCTTC.

This clonotype was seen a single time. The chain recombines TRBV11-1 with TRBJ1-1; the D is unclear. CDR1 is SGHAT and CDR2 is FQDESV in the germline V gene (reference sequence). The CDR3 consists of 16 residues. V lost 2 bases, J lost 4 bases, and 17 bases lay in between. The CDR3 loop is CASSLMGSTRSTEAFF. The CDR3 DNA reads TGTGCCAGCAGCTTAATGGGCAGTACCCGAAGCACTGAAGCTTTCTTT.

This clonotype was detected once. This sequence may be a read error, since a much larger clone differs from it by one base. The chain carries TRBV10-1 and TRBJ2-1; TRBD2 aligns across 9 bases. Germline V CDR1 and CDR2: WNHNN, SYGVQD (reference sequence). This CDR3 spans 13 amino acids. CDR3 coding DNA: TGCCCCAGCAGTGATCTAGCGGGGACTGAGCAGTTCTTC. Translating it yields CPSSDLAGTEQFF.

Of note for this clonotype: The conserved final phenylalanine or tryptophan is absent from the CDR3, which likely points to a read error. This chain links TRBV7-8 with TRBJ2-1, with a tentative D call TRBD2 (6 bases). Germline CDR1 is SGHVS and CDR2 is FQNEAQ. The CDR3 extends over 14 amino acids. In nucleotides, the CDR3 is TGTGCGAGCAGCTATGGGGCCGGGAGAGGTGAGCAGTTCTCC. Translated: CASSYGAGRGEQFS.

To note about this clonotype: A read error may account for a junction end that differs from germline. The chain has TRBV6-7 and TRBJ1-5; 10 positions match TRBD1. TRBV6-7 is classed as an ORF, of uncertain function. The CDR3 is made up of 17 amino acids. In DNA form, the CDR3 reads TGTGCCAGCAGTTACTCAGACAGGGGGCGCGTCCTAGAGCCCCTGCATTTT. Translation: CASSYSDRGRVLEPLHF.

The chain has TRBV28 and TRBJ1-2; D not resolved. Germline values: CDR1 MDHEN, CDR2 SYDVKM. Deletions cut 6 bases from V and 1 base from J, with 9 bases between. The length of the CDR3 is 13 residues. The CDR3 sequence is CASSSSVNYGYTF. The CDR3 bases are TGTGCCAGCAGCTCCAGTGTTAACTATGGCTACACCTTC.

A note on this clonotype: The germline gene is not matched at one end of the junction; a read error may be the cause. The chain recombines TRBV11-3 with TRBJ2-2; 12 bases agree with TRBD2. CDR1 and CDR2 from the germline V gene are SGHNT and YENEEA. This CDR3 is 15 amino acids long. The CDR3 bases are TGTGCCAGCAGACGACTAGCGGGAGTCCCCGGGAAGCTGTTTTTT. This codes for CASRRLAGVPGKLFF.

The chain recombines TRBV14 with TRBJ2-1, with D possibly matching TRBD1 (6 bases). Trimming left V 2 bases short and J 3 bases short, with 11 bases between. This CDR3 has 15 amino acids. Germline loops: CDR1 SGHDN, CDR2 FVKESK. The CDR3 DNA sequence: TGTGCCAGCAGCCAATCCACAGGGCACTACAATGAGCAGTTCTTC. Amino acids: CASSQSTGHYNEQFF.

Remarks on this clonotype: Sequence at one end of the junction differs from germline and may be a read error. J is TRBJ2-5 and V is TRBV12-3 or TRBV12-4; TRBD2 aligns across 14 bases. The CDR3 has 17 amino acids. The CDR3 reads CASSLGLAGGPWETRYF. CDR3 sequence (DNA): TGTGCCAGCAGTTTAGGACTAGCGGGAGGGCCATGGGAGACCCGGTACTTC.

A note on this clonotype: This may stem from a read error, because a much larger clone lies one nucleotide away. The chain is built from TRBV12-3 or TRBV12-4 and TRBJ2-2; 8 positions match TRBD2. The CDR3 is made up of 13 amino acids. CDR3 loop: CVSSYSGVGELFF. In nucleotides, the CDR3 is TGTGTCAGCAGTTATAGCGGGGTCGGGGAGCTGTTTTTT.

Concerning this clonotype itself: A much larger clone sits a single nucleotide away, making a read error possible. The chain carries TRBV14 and TRBJ2-1; TRBD2 matches at 7 bases. Germline CDR1 reads SGHDN; CDR2 reads FVKESK. The length of the CDR3 is 15 residues. CDR3 sequence: CASSQDAGTIFEQLF. The CDR3 nucleotides are TGTGCCAGCAGCCAAGATGCCGGGACTATCTTTGAGCAGTTATTC. Full variable domain (outside the CDR3, taken from reference TRBV14 and TRBJ2-1): EAGVTQFPSHSVIEKGQTVTLRCDPISGHDNLYWYRRVMGKEIKFLLHFVKESKQDESGMPNNRFLAERTGGTYSTLKVQPAELEDSGVYFCASSQDAGTIFEQLFGPGTRLTVL.

The chain links TRBV12-3 or TRBV12-4 to TRBJ2-7; 12 bases align to TRBD2. Trimming removed 6 bases from V and 3 bases from J; junction bases left unmatched: 6. This CDR3 is 15 amino acids long. CDR3 bases: TGTGCCAGCAGACTGGGACTAGCGGGCCGCTACGAGCAGTACTTC. Its translation: CASRLGLAGRYEQYF.

V usage is TRBV5-1 and J usage is TRBJ2-1; 10 positions agree with TRBD2. V was pared by 4 bases and J by 4 bases, with 5 bases of the junction left unmatched. Per germline, CDR1 SGHRS and CDR2 YFSETQ. The CDR3 sequence is 15 residues long. The chain's CDR3 is CASSPGTSEYNEQFF. In DNA form, the CDR3 reads TGCGCCAGCAGCCCCGGGACTAGCGAATACAATGAGCAGTTCTTC.

For the CDR3, the DNA is TGTGCCAGCAGGACCGGGACAGGGAGCCAGCCCCAGCATTTT. Residues: CASRTGTGSQPQHF. The chain employs TRBV28 and TRBJ1-5; 9 nucleotides align to TRBD1. The CDR3 length is 14 residues. The germline V gene encodes CDR1 MDHEN and CDR2 SYDVKM. The ends lost 6 bases at V and 7 bases at J; junction bases unmatched: 7.

Concerning this clonotype itself: This is likely a read error, given that the CDR3 carries no conserved phenylalanine or tryptophan at its end. The rearrangement joins TRBV11-1 to TRBJ2-7, with D perhaps matching TRBD2 (5 bases). Germline values: CDR1 SGHAT, CDR2 FQDESV (reference sequence). The CDR3 runs 15 residues. Between the trimmed V and J ends, which lost 9 bases and 3 bases, there was a span of 21 bases. The CDR3 DNA reads TGTGCCAGGAGCCCAGCGGAAGGGCCTCACTACGAGCAGTACCTC. The encoded protein is CARSPAEGPHYEQYL.